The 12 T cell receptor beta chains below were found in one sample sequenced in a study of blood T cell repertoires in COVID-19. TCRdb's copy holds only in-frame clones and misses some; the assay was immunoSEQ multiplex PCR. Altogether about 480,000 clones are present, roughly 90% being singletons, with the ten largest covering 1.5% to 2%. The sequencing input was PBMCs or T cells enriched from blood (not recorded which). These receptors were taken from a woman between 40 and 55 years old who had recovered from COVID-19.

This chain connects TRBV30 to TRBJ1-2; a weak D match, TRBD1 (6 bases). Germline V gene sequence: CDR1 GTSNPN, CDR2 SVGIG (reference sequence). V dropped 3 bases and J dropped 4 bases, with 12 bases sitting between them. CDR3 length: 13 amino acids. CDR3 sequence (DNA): TGTGCCTGGAGGCCGGACAGACCCTATGGCTACACCTTC. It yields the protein CAWRPDRPYGYTF.

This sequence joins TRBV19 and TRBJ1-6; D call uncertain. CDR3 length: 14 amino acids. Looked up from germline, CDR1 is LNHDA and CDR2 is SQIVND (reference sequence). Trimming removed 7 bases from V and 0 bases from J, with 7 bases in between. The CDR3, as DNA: TGTGCCAGTAAAGATAGCTCCTATAATTCACCCCTCCACTTT. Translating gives CASKDSSYNSPLHF.

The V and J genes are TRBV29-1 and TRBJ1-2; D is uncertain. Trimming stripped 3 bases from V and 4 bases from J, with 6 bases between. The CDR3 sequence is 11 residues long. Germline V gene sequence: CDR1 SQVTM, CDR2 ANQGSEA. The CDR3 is CSVEEVYGYTF. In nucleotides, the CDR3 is TGCAGCGTTGAGGAGGTCTATGGCTACACCTTC. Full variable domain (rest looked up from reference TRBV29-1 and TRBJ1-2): SAVISQKPSRDICQRGTSLTIQCQVDSQVTMMFWYRQQPGQSLTLIATANQGSEATYESGFVIDKFPISRPNLTFSTLTVSNMSPEDSSIYLCSVEEVYGYTFGSGTRLTVV.

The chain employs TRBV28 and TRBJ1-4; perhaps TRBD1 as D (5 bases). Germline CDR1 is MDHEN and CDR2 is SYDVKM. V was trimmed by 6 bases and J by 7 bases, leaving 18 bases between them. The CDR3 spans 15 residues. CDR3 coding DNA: TGTGCCAGCAGAATTTCCCCTCCAAGGGGTGAAAAACTGTTTTTT. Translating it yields CASRISPPRGEKLFF. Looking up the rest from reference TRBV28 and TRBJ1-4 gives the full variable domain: DVKVTQSSRYLVKRTGEKVFLECVQDMDHENMFWYRQDPGLGLRLIYFSYDVKMKEKGDIPEGYSVSREKKERFSLILESASTNQTSMYLCASRISPPRGEKLFFGSGTQLSVL.

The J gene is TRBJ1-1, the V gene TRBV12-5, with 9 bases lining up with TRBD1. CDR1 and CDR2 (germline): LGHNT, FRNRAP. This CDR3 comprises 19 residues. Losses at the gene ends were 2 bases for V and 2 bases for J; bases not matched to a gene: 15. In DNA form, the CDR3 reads TGTGCTAGTGGTTTGTCGGATAGGACAGGGGCTCCTTTAAACACTGAAGCTTTCTTT. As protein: CASGLSDRTGAPLNTEAFF.

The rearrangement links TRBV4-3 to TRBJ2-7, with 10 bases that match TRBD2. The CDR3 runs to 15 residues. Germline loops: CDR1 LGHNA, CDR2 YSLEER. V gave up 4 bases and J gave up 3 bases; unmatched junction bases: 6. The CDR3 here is CASSPRTSGVYEQYF. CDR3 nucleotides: TGCGCCAGCAGCCCCCGGACTAGCGGAGTCTACGAGCAGTACTTC.

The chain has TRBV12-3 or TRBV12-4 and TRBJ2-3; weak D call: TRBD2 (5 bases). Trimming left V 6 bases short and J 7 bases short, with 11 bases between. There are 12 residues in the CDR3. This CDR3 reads CASRSEDYTQYF. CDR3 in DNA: TGTGCCAGCAGATCCGAGGACTATACGCAGTATTTT.

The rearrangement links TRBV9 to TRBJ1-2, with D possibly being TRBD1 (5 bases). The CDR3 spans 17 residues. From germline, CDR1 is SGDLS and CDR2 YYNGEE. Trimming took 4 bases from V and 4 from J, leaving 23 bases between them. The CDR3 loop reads CASSSPRDGGFFYGYTF. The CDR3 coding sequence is TGTGCCAGCAGCTCCCCCCGGGACGGGGGTTTTTTCTATGGCTACACCTTC.

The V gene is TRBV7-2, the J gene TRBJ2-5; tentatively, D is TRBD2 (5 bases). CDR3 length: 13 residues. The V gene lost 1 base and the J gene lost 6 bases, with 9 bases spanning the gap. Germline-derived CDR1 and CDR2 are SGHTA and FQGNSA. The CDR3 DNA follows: TGTGCCAGCAGCTTAGAGAGGGCCAAGACCCAGTACTTC. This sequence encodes CASSLERAKTQYF. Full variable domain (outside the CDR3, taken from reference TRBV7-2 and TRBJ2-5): GAGVSQSPSNKVTEKGKDVELRCDPISGHTALYWYRQSLGQGLEFLIYFQGNSAPDKSGLPSDRFSAERTGGSVSTLTIQRTQQEDSAVYLCASSLERAKTQYFGPGTRLLVL.

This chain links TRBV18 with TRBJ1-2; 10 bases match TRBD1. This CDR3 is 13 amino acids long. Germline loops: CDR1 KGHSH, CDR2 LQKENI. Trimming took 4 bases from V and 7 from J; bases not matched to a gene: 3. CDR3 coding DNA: TGTGCCAGCTCACATGGGACAGGGGTTGGCTACACCTTC. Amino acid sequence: CASSHGTGVGYTF.

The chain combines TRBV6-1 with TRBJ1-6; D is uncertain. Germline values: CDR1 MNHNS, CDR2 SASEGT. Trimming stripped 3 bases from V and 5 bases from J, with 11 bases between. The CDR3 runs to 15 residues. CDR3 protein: CASSEGREDNSPLHF. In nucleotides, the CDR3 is TGTGCCAGCAGTGAGGGGAGGGAGGATAATTCACCCCTCCACTTT.

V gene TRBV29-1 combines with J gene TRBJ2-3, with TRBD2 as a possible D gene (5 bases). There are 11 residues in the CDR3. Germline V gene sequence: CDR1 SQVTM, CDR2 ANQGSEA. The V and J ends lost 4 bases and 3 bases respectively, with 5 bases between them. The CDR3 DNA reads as TGCAGCGTTGGAGGGACAGATACGCAGTATTTT. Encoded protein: CSVGGTDTQYF.